This T cell receptor beta chain emerged from a study of T cells in Graves' hyperthyroidism and ophthalmopathy. Study-level points and caveats: Ophthalmopathy stood apart from stable hyperthyroidism in a 13 V-J model. Before onset, by a median of approximately 5.9 months, the model predicted ophthalmopathy.

The CDR3 runs to 16 residues. The V gene end was trimmed by 2 bases and the J gene end by 1 base; junction bases not matched to a gene: 8. Looked up from germline, CDR1 is SGHVS and CDR2 is FNYEAQ. Regions amplified from RNA transcripts were the TCR beta CDR3 regions. HTBI primers were employed in a first-round RT-PCR of the TCR CDR3. TCRdb re-called the multiplex PCR reads with MiXCR, one entry per CDR3 protein. Of around 300,000 distinct CDR3 sequences in the sample, less than 30% were seen once. The blood sample was taken at first hyperthyroidism diagnosis, before any ophthalmopathy symptoms. This clonotype was seen repeatedly, ten times or more. What it recognizes is unknown.

The chain has TRBV7-6 and TRBJ2-7; TRBD2 matches at 7 bases. This receptor was obtained from a man between 35 and 55 years old with Graves' hyperthyroidism that later progressed to Graves' ophthalmopathy. Material for sequencing was blood. The CDR3 DNA follows: TGTGCCAGCAGCTTATCAGGAGGGCGGGGGTCCTACGAGCAGTACTTC. Residues: CASSLSGGRGSYEQYF.